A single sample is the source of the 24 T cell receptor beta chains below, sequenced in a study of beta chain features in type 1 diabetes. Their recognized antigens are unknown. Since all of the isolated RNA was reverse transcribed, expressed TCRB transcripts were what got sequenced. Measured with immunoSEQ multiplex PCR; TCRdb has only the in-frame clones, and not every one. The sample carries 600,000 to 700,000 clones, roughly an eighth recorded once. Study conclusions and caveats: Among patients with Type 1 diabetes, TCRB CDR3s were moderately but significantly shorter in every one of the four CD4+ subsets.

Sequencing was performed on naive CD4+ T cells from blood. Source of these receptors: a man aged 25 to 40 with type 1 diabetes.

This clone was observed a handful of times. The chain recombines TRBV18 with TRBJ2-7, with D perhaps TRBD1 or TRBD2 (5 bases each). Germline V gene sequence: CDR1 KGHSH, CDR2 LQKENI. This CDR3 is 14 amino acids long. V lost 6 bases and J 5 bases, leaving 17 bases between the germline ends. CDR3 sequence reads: CASSASLGDHEQYF. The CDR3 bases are TGTGCCAGCTCCGCGAGCTTGGGGGACCACGAGCAGTACTTC.

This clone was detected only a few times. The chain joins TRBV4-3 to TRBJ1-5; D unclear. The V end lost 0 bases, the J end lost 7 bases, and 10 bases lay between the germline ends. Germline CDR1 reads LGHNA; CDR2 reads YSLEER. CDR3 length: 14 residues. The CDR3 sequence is CASSQERVRQPQHF. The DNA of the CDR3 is TGCGCCAGCAGCCAAGAGAGGGTACGACAGCCCCAGCATTTT.

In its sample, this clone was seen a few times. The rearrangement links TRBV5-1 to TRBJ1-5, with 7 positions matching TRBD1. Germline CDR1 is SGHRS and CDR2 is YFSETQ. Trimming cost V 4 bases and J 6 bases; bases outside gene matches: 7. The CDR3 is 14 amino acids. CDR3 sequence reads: CASSLTGEGQPQHF. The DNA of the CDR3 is TGCGCCAGCAGCCTAACAGGGGAGGGTCAGCCCCAGCATTTT.

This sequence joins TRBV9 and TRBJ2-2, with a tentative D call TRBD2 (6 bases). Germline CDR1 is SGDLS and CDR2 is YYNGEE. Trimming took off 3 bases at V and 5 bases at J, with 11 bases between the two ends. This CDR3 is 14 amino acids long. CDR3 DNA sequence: TGTGCCAGCAGCGACCTGGGGGGAACCGGGGAGCTGTTTTTT. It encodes CASSDLGGTGELFF.

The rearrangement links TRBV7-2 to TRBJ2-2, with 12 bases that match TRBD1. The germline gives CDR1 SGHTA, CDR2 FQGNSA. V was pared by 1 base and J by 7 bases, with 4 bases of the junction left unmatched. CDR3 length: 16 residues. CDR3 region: CASSLGDRGLGGELFF. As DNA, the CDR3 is TGTGCCAGCAGCTTAGGGGACAGGGGGCTTGGCGGGGAGCTGTTTTTT.

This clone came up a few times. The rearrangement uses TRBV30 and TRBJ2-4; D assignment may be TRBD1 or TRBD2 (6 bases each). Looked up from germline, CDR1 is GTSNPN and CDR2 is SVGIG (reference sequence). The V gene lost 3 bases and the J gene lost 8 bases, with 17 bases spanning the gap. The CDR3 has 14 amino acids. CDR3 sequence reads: CAWRVRGGSDIQYF. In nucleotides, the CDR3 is TGTGCCTGGAGGGTCAGGGGAGGTAGCGACATTCAGTACTTC.

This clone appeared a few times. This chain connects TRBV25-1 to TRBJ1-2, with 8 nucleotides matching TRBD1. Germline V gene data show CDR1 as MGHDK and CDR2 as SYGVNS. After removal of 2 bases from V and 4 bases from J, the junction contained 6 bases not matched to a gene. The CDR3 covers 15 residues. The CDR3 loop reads CASSERQGPPYGYTF. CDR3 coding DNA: TGTGCCAGCAGTGAACGACAGGGGCCCCCCTATGGCTACACCTTC.

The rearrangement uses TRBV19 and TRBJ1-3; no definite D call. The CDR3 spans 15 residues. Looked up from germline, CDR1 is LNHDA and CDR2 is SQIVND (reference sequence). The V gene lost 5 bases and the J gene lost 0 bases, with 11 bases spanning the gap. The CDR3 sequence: CASSVHASSGNTIYF. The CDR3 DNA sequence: TGTGCCAGTAGTGTACACGCAAGCTCTGGAAACACCATATATTTT.

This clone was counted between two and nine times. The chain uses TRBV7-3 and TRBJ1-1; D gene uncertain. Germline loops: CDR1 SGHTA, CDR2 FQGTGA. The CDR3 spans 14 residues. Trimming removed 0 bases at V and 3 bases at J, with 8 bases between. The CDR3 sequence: CASSLTGEDTEAFF. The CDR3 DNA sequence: TGTGCCAGCAGCTTAACAGGAGAGGACACTGAAGCTTTCTTT.

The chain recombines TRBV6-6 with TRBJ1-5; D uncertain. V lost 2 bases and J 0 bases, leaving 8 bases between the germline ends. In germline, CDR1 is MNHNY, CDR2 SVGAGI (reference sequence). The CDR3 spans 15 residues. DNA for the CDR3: TGTGCCAGCAGTTACGGAGGACCTAGCAATCAGCCCCAGCATTTT. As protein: CASSYGGPSNQPQHF.

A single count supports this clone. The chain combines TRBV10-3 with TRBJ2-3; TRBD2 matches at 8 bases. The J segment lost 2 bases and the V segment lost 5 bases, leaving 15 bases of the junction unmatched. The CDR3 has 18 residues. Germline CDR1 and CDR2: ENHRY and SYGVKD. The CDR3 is CAISKTAGDLSYTDTQYF. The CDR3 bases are TGTGCCATCAGTAAAACAGCGGGGGACCTTAGCTACACAGATACGCAGTATTTT.

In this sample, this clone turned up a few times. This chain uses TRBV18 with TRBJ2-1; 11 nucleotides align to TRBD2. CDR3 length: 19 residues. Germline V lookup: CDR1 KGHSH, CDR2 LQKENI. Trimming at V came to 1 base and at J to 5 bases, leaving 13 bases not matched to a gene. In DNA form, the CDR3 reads TGTGCCAGCTCACCACAAGTACTAGCGGGGGTGGTTTTCCACAATGAGCAGTTCTTC. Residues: CASSPQVLAGVVFHNEQFF.

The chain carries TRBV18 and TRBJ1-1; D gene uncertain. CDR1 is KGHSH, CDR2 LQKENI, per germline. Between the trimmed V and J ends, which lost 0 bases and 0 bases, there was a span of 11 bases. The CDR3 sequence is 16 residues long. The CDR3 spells CASSPPMGQLNTEAFF. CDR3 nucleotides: TGTGCCAGCTCACCACCGATGGGCCAGCTGAACACTGAAGCTTTCTTT.

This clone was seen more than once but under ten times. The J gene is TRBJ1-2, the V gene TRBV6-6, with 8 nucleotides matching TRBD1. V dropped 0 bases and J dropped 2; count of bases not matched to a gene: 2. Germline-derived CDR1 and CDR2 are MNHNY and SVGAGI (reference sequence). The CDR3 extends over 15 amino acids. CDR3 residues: CASSYSTGGNYGYTF. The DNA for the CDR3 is TGTGCCAGCAGTTACTCAACAGGGGGGAACTATGGCTACACCTTC.

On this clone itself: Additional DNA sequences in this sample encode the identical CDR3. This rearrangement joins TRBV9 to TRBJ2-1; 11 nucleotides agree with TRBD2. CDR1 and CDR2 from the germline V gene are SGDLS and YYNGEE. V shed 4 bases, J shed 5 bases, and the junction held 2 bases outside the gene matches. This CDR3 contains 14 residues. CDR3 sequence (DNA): TGTGCCAGCAGCCCGGGACTAGCGGACAATGAGCAGTTCTTC. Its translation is CASSPGLADNEQFF.

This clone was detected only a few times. The chain's CDR3 is CASSLALGEAYNSPLHF. CDR3 bases: TGTGCCAGCAGCTTGGCCTTAGGGGAGGCCTATAATTCACCCCTCCACTTT. This chain uses TRBV5-4 with TRBJ1-6; possible D gene TRBD1, 5 bases. CDR1 and CDR2 (germline): SGHNT, YYREEE (reference sequence). The V end was cut by 0 bases, the J end by 2 bases, with 12 bases between. The CDR3 is 17 residues long.

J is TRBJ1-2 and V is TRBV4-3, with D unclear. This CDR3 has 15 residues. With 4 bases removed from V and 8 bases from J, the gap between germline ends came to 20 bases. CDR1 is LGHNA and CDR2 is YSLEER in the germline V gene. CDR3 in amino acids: CASSPSTWTLGGYTF. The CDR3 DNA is TGCGCCAGCAGCCCAAGTACATGGACTCTGGGGGGCTACACCTTC.

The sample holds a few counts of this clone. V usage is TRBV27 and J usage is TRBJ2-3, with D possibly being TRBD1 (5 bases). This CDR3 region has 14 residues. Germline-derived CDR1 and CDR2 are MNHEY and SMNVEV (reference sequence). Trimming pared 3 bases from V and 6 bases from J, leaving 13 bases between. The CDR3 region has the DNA TGTGCCAGCAGTTTTCAGGGCATCGGGGATACGCAGTATTTT. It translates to CASSFQGIGDTQYF.

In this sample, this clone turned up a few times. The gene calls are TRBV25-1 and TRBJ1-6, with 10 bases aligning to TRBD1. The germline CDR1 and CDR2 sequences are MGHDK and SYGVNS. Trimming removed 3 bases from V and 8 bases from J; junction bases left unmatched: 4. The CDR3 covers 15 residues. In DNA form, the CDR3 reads TGTGCCAGCAGTGACAGGGACAGGGGTGATTCACCCCTCCACTTT. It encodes CASSDRDRGDSPLHF.

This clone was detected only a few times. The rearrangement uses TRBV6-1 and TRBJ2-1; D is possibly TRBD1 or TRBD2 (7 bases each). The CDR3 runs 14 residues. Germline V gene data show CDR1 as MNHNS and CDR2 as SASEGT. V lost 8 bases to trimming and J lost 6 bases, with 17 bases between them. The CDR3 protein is CASPLGGDSNEQFF. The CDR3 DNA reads TGTGCCAGCCCCCTTGGGGGGGACAGCAATGAGCAGTTCTTC.

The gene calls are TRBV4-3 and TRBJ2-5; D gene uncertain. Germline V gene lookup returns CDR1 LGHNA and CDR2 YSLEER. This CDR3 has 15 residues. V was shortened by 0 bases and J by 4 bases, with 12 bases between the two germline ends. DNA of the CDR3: TGCGCCAGCAGCCAAGATCTCAGTTCTGCAGAGACCCAGTACTTC. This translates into CASSQDLSSAETQYF.

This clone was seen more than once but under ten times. The CDR3 DNA reads TGTGCCAGCAGTTTTGACAGGGGGCGGCCAGGGGAGACCCAGTACTTC. This codes for CASSFDRGRPGETQYF. The rearrangement links TRBV6-5 to TRBJ2-5, with 10 nucleotides matching TRBD1. Germline loops: CDR1 MNHEY, CDR2 SVGAGI. The CDR3 is made up of 16 amino acids. V shed 4 bases, J shed 5 bases, and the junction held 10 bases outside the gene matches.

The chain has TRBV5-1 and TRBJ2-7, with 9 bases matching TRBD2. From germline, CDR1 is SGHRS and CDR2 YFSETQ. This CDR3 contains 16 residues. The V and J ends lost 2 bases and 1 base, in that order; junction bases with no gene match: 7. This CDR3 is CASSFGASGISYEQYF. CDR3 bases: TGCGCCAGCAGCTTTGGGGCTAGCGGGATTTCCTACGAGCAGTACTTC. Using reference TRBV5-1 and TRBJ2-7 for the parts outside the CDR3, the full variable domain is KAGVTQTPRYLIKTRGQQVTLSCSPISGHRSVSWYQQTPGQGLQFLFEYFSETQRNKGNFPGRFSGRQFSNSRSEMNVSTLELGDSALYLCASSFGASGISYEQYFGPGTRLTVT.

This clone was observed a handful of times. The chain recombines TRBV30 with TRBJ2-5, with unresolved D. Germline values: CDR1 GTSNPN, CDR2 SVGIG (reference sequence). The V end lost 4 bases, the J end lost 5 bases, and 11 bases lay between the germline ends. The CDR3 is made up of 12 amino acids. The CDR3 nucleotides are TGTGCCTGGAACGGAGATGGGGAGACCCAGTACTTC. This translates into CAWNGDGETQYF.